This paragraph reports one TCR beta chain. This CDR3 spans 14 amino acids. Unmatched junction bases numbered 9, after V lost 6 bases and J lost 7 bases. Germline loops: CDR1 MNHNS, CDR2 SASEGT. The sample belongs to a study of response to subunit inactivated influenza vaccine. TCRdb redid the calling of the RT-PCR reads with MiXCR, one entry per CDR3 protein. The table includes about 500,000 distinct CDR3 sequences, roughly 7.6% detected once. The source was PBMCs from blood, collected less than 25 months after vaccination. The chain has TRBV6-1 and TRBJ1-5; 7 bases match TRBD1. The sequence was collected from a man aged 45-69 years who received an inactivated influenza vaccine. The CDR3 region has the DNA TGTGCCAGCAGCCGATCGACAGGGAACCAGCCCCAGCATTTT. Amino acid sequence: CASSRSTGNQPQHF.